Below, 6 T cell receptor beta chains from the same sample are listed, as sequenced in a study of T cell responses to AZD1222 COVID-19 vaccine. The assay was immunoSEQ multiplex PCR, and TCRdb's table has in-frame clones only and misses some. The sample lists 150,000 to 250,000 clones, approximately 95% occurring once. Material: peripheral blood, obtained 28 days after the second AZD1222 dose. The receptors here all came from an adult who received the AZD1222 COVID-19 vaccine.

V and J are TRBV7-9 and TRBJ1-2, with TRBD1 matching over 10 bases. The junction had 8 bases not matched to a gene; V was cut back by 4 bases and J by 6 bases. Germline CDR1 and CDR2: SEHNR and FQNEAQ (reference sequence). This CDR3 has 15 residues. The CDR3 bases are TGTGCCAGCAGCTCGAATCCCGGGACAGGGGATGGCTACACCTTC. It translates to CASSSNPGTGDGYTF. Full variable domain (remainder filled in from reference TRBV7-9 and TRBJ1-2): DTGVSQNPRHKITKRGQNVTFRCDPISEHNRLYWYRQTLGQGPEFLTYFQNEAQLEKSRLLSDRFSAERPKGSFSTLEIQRTEQGDSAMYLCASSSNPGTGDGYTFGSGTRLTVV.

The genes are TRBV19 and TRBJ2-1; a weak D match, TRBD2 (5 bases). Trimming left V 1 base short and J 6 bases short, with 13 bases between. This CDR3 is 15 amino acids long. Germline CDR1 and CDR2: LNHDA and SQIVND (reference sequence). The CDR3 DNA reads TGTGCCAGTAGTATAGCTCCCGGGAAGGGCAATGAGCAGTTCTTC. Translating gives CASSIAPGKGNEQFF.

The V call is TRBV6-2 or TRBV6-3, the J call TRBJ1-5, with no clear D. Germline-derived CDR1 and CDR2 are MNHEY and SVGEGT. The CDR3 has 15 residues. V was clipped by 3 bases and J by 9 bases, with 18 bases between them. CDR3 sequence: CASSYSPDAGGPQHF. The CDR3 coding sequence is TGTGCCAGCAGTTATTCCCCGGATGCAGGAGGGCCCCAGCATTTT.

The gene calls are TRBV1 and TRBJ1-2; TRBD1 is the table's D call and was not checked against the DNA. TRBV1 is classified as a pseudogene. The CDR3 is made up of 14 amino acids. The DNA for the CDR3 is TGCACCAGCAGACCGGGACAGGGACCCTATGGCTACACCTTC. Its translation is CTSRPGQGPYGYTF.

The chain recombines TRBV9 with TRBJ2-3; D possibly uses TRBD1 or TRBD2 (6 bases each). Trimming removed 3 bases at V and 6 bases at J, with 14 bases between. The CDR3 is made up of 14 amino acids. Germline V gene sequence: CDR1 SGDLS, CDR2 YYNGEE. Here the CDR3 reads CASSATGGRDTQYF. The DNA for the CDR3 is TGTGCCAGCAGCGCCACCGGGGGCCGGGATACGCAGTATTTT.

This chain links TRBV19 with TRBJ1-5; D is unresolved. There are 14 residues in the CDR3. The germline V gene has CDR1 LNHDA and CDR2 SQIVND (reference sequence). V shed 3 bases and J shed 7 bases, with 13 bases lying between them. The DNA for the CDR3 is TGTGCCAGTAGTATGCCCCTATTAGGGCAGCCCCAGCATTTT. Translating it yields CASSMPLLGQPQHF.